The entry that follows covers one TCR beta chain sequence. Reanalyzing the 5' RACE reads, TCRdb keeps one entry per CDR3 protein, without DNA. The sample's table shows about 300,000 distinct CDR3 sequences. The CDR3 spans 16 residues. Germline CDR1 reads SNHLY; CDR2 reads FYNNEI. The data originate from a study of monozygotic twins with inflammatory bowel disease. The J gene is TRBJ2-6, the V gene TRBV2. The TCR comes from a human donor with ulcerative colitis or Crohn's disease, or a healthy co-twin of an affected twin (not recorded which). Sequencing used blood. The CDR3 here is CASSESWDSGANVLTF.